This T cell receptor (beta chain) derives from a study of cytomegalovirus exposure and HLA in healthy donors. Vbeta (60) and Jbeta (13) primers were used in the PCR. Repertoires were generated with immunoSEQ multiplex PCR, while TCRdb's copy carries only in-frame clones and drops some. The sample holds roughly 200,000 clones, 75% to 85% seen once. Germline CDR1 and CDR2: MRHNA and SNTAGT. The CDR3 covers 14 residues. V lost 4 bases to trimming and J lost 2 bases, with 10 bases between them. Material for sequencing was PBMCs. J is TRBJ2-3 and V is TRBV6-4, with D possibly TRBD1 on 5 matching bases. The origin of this receptor is a woman aged 55-70 years in good health and CMV-seropositive. The DNA for the CDR3 is TGTGCCAGCAGTGGGGCAGGGAACACAGATACGCAGTATTTT. Translating gives CASSGAGNTDTQYF.